The text below deals with one T cell receptor beta chain. As yet, its antigen is unknown. The data were obtained in a study of cytomegalovirus exposure and HLA in healthy donors. The CDR3 runs 15 residues. Germline V gene sequence: CDR1 SGHDT, CDR2 YYEEEE. The germline V and J ends were trimmed by 3 bases and 0 bases, with 11 bases remaining between them. The donors were in the 120-subject validation cohort, distinct from the roughly 700-subject first cohort. Generated by immunoSEQ multiplex PCR, the TCRdb table keeps only in-frame clones and is missing some. Here the sample spans some 90,000 clones, around 88% being singletons. Whole-study findings and limits: A classifier reportedly called cytomegalovirus status with high sensitivity and specificity.

Material for sequencing was PBMCs. The receptor was derived from a woman aged 25 to 39 in good health and CMV-seronegative. The chain couples TRBV5-6 to TRBJ2-3, with no clear D. CDR3 nucleotides: TGTGCCAGCAGCTACCGCAGGTTTAGCACAGATACGCAGTATTTT. Translated, it gives CASSYRRFSTDTQYF. The variable domain in full, completed from reference TRBV5-6 and TRBJ2-3, reads DAGVTQSPTHLIKTRGQQVTLRCSPKSGHDTVSWYQQALGQGPQFIFQYYEEEERQRGNFPDRFSGHQFPNYSSELNVNALLLGDSALYLCASSYRRFSTDTQYFGPGTRLTVL.